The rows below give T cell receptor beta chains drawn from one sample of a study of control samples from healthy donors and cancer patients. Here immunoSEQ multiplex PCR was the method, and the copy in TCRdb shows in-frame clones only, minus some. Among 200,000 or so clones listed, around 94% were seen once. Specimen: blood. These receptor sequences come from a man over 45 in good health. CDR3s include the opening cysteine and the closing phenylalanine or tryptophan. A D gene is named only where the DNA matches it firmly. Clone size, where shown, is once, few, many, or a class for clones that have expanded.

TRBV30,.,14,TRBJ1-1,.,CAWGIALGPYEAFF,TGTGCCTGGGGAATAGCCCTCGGGCCCTACGAAGCTTTCTTT
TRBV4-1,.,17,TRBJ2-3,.,CASSPRGLGAASDTQYF,TGCGCCAGCAGCCCCCGGGGGCTAGGGGCAGCCTCAGATACGCAGTATTTT
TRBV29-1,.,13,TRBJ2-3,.,CSAPKRGADTQYF,TGCAGCGCTCCCAAGCGCGGAGCAGATACGCAGTATTTT
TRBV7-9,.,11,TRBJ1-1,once,CASWGNTEAFF,TGTGCCTCCTGGGGGAACACTGAAGCTTTCTTT
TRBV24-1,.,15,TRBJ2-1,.,CATSQRTSSYNEQFF,TGTGCCACCAGTCAGCGGACCAGCTCCTACAATGAGCAGTTCTTC
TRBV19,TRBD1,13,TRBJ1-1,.,CASIHAGGTEAFF,TGTGCCAGTATTCACGCAGGGGGCACTGAAGCTTTCTTT
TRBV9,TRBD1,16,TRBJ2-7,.,CASSPRDSGSIYEQYF,TGTGCCAGCAGCCCTAGGGACAGCGGATCGATCTACGAGCAGTACTTC
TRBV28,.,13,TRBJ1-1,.,CASSALWGWAAFF,TGTGCCAGCAGTGCATTGTGGGGGTGGGCAGCTTTCTTT
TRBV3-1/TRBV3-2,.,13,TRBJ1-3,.,CASSPARGNTIYF,TGTGCCAGCAGCCCGGCGCGCGGAAACACCATATATTTT
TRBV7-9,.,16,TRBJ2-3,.,CASSSDRGGRTDTQYF,TGTGCCAGCAGCTCGGACAGGGGCGGGAGGACAGATACGCAGTATTTT
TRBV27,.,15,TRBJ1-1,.,CASSLNRPGNTEAFF,TGTGCCAGCAGTTTAAACCGGCCTGGGAACACTGAAGCTTTCTTT
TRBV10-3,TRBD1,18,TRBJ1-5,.,CAISATGQGRESNQPQHF,TGTGCCATCAGTGCTACGGGACAGGGGCGGGAGAGCAATCAGCCCCAGCATTTT
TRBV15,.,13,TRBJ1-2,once,CATSRVRVGGYTF,TGTGCCACCAGCAGAGTCAGGGTCGGTGGCTACACCTTC
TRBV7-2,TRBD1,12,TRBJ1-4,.,CASGTGVEKLFF,TGTGCCAGCGGGACAGGGGTAGAAAAACTGTTTTTT
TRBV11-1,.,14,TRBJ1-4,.,CASSLSGENEKLFF,TGTGCCAGCAGCTTGTCAGGTGAAAATGAAAAACTGTTTTTT
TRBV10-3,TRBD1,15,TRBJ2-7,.,CAISTQGADFYEQYF,TGTGCCATCAGCACACAGGGGGCAGATTTCTACGAGCAGTACTTC
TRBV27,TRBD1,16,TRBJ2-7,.,CASSLGTGTAAYEQYF,TGTGCCAGCAGTTTAGGGACCGGGACAGCAGCCTACGAGCAGTACTTC
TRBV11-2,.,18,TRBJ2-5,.,CASSLGGFGTGVQETQYF,TGTGCCAGCAGCTTAGGAGGATTCGGAACCGGTGTCCAAGAGACCCAGTACTTC
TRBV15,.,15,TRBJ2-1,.,CATSRDGQPFHEQFF,TGTGCCACCAGCAGAGATGGACAGCCCTTCCATGAGCAGTTCTTC
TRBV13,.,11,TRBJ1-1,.,CASSLNTEAFF,TGTGCCAGCAGCTTAAACACTGAAGCTTTCTTT
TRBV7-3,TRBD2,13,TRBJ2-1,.,CASSSGLTDEQFF,TGTGCCAGCAGCTCGGGACTAACCGATGAGCAGTTCTTC
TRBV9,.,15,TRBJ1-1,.,CASSDKQGWNTEAFF,TGTGCCAGCAGCGACAAGCAGGGGTGGAACACTGAAGCTTTCTTT
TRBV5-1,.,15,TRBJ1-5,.,CASSPGQTPNQPQHF,TGCGCCAGCAGCCCCGGACAGACTCCTAATCAGCCCCAGCATTTT
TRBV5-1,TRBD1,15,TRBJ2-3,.,CASSSLDRGRDTQYF,TGCGCCAGCAGCTCCCTAGACAGGGGGCGCGATACGCAGTATTTT
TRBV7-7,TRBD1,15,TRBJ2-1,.,CASSPGGDRGNEQFF,TGTGCCAGCAGCCCAGGTGGGGACAGGGGGAATGAGCAGTTCTTC
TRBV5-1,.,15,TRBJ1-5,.,CASSLTQGRNQPQHF,TGCGCCAGCAGCTTGACCCAGGGGAGAAATCAGCCCCAGCATTTT
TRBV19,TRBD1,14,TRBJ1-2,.,CASSIPGQGYGYTF,TGTGCCAGTAGTATACCGGGACAGGGCTATGGCTACACCTTC
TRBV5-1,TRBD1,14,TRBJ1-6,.,CASSPRQGTSPLHF,TGCGCCAGCAGCCCGAGACAGGGTACGTCACCCCTCCACTTT
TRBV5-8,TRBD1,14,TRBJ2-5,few,CASSRTGGGETQYF,TGTGCCAGCAGCAGGACAGGGGGTGGGGAGACCCAGTACTTC
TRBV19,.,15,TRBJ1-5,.,CASTGSFGGNQPQHF,TGTGCCAGTACGGGGAGTTTTGGTGGCAATCAGCCCCAGCATTTT